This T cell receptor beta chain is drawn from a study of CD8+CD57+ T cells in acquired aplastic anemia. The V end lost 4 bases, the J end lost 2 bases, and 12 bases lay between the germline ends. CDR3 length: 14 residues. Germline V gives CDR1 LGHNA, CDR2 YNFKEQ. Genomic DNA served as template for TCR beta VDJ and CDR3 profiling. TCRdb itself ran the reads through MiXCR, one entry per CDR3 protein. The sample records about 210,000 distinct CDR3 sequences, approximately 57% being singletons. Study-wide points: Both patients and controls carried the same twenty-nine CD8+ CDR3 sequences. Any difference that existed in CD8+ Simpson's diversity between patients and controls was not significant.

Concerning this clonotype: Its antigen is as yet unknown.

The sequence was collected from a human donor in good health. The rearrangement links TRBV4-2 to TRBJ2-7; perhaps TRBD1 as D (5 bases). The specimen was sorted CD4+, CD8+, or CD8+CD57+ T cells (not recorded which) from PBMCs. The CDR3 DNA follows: TGTGCCAGCAGCCCCTGGACACGAACCTACGAGCAGTACTTC. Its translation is CASSPWTRTYEQYF.